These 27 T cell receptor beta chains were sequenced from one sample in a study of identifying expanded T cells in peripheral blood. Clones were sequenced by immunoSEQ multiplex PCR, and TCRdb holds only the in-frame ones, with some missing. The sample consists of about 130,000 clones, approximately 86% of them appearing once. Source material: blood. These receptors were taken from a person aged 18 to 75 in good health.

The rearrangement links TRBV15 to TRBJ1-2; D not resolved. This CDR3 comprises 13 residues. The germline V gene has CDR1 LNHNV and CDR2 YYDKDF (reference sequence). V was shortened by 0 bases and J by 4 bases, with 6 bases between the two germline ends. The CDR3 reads CATSRDLSYGYTF. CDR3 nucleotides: TGTGCCACCAGCAGAGATCTTAGCTATGGCTACACCTTC.

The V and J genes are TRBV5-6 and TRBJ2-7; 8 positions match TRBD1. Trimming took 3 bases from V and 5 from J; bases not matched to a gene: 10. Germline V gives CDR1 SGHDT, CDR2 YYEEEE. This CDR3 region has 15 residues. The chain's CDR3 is CASSSRTGSRDEQYF. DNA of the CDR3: TGTGCCAGCAGCTCTCGGACAGGGAGCAGGGACGAGCAGTACTTC.

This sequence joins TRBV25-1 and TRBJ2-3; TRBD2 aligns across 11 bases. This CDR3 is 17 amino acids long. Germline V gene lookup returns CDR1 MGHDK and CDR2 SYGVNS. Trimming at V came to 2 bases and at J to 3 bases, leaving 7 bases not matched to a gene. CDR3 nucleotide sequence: TGTGCCAGCAGTGAAGTGGCTAGCGGGGGGATAACAGATACGCAGTATTTT. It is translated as CASSEVASGGITDTQYF.

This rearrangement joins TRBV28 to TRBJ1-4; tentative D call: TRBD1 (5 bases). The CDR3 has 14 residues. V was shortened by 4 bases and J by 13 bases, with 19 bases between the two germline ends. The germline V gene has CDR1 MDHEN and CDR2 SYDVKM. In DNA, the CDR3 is TGTGCCAGCAGTTCCTCCCAGGTCCCAGGGCTACTGTTTTTT. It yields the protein CASSSSQVPGLLFF. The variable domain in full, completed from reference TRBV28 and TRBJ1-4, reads DVKVTQSSRYLVKRTGEKVFLECVQDMDHENMFWYRQDPGLGLRLIYFSYDVKMKEKGDIPEGYSVSREKKERFSLILESASTNQTSMYLCASSSSQVPGLLFFGSGTQLSVL.

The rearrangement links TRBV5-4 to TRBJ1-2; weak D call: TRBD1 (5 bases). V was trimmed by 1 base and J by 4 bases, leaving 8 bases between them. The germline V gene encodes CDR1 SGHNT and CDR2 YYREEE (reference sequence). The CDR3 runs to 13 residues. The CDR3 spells CASSLSGSYGYTF. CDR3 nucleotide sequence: TGTGCCAGCAGCTTGTCAGGGAGCTATGGCTACACCTTC.

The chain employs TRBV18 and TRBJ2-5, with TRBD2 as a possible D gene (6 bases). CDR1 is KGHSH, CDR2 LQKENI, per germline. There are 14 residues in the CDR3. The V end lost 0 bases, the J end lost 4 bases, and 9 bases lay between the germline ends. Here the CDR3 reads CASSPPGAGETQYF. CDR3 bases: TGTGCCAGCTCACCACCAGGAGCGGGAGAGACCCAGTACTTC.

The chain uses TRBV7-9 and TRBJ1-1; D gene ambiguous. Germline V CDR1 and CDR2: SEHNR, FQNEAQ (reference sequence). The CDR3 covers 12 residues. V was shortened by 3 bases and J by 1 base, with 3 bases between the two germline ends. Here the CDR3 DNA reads TGTGCCAGCAGCTTTCGGAACACTGAAGCTTTCTTT. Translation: CASSFRNTEAFF.

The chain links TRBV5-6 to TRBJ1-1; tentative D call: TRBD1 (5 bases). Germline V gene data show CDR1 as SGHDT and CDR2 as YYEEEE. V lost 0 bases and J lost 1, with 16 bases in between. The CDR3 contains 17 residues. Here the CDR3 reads CASSLVGVGRRNTEAFF. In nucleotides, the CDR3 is TGTGCCAGCAGCTTGGTAGGGGTTGGGAGGAGGAACACTGAAGCTTTCTTT.

The CDR3 DNA sequence: TGTGCCAGCAGCAAAGCGGGGTCTCTTCGTGAGCAGTTCTTC. Protein sequence: CASSKAGSLREQFF. The genes are TRBV7-9 and TRBJ2-1, with 7 bases fitting TRBD2. The length of the CDR3 is 14 residues. V dropped 5 bases and J dropped 9; count of bases not matched to a gene: 10. From germline, CDR1 is SEHNR and CDR2 FQNEAQ (reference sequence).

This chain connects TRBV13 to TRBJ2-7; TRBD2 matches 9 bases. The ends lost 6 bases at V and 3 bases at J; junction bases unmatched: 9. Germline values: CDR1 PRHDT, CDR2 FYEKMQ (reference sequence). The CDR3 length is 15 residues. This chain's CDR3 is CASSDETSGYYEQYF. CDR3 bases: TGTGCCAGCAGTGACGAAACTAGCGGGTACTACGAGCAGTACTTC.

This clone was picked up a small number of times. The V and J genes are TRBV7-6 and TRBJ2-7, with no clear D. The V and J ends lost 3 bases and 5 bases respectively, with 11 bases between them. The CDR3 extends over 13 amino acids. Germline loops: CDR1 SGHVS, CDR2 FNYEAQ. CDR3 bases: TGTGCCAGCAGCTTGCAGTTTTTTGACGAGCAGTACTTC. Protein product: CASSLQFFDEQYF.

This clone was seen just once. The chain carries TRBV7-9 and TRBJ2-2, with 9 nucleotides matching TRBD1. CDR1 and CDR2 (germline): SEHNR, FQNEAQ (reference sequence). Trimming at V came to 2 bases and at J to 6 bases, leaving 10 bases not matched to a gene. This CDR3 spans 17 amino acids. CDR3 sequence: CASSLLKGTGIPGELFF. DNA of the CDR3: TGTGCCAGCAGCTTATTGAAGGGGACAGGGATTCCCGGGGAGCTGTTTTTT.

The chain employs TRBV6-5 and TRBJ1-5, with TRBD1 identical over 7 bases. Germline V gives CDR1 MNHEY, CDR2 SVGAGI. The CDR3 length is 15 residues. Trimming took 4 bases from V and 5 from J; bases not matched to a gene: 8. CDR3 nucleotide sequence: TGTGCCAGCAGTTTCATCCGGGACAGAGATCAGCCCCAGCATTTT. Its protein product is CASSFIRDRDQPQHF.

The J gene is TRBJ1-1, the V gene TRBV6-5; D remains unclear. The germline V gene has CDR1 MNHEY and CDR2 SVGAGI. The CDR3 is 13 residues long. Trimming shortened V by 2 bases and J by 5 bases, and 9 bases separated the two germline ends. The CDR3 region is CASSYEVWTEAFF. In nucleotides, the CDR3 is TGTGCCAGCAGTTACGAGGTATGGACTGAAGCTTTCTTT.

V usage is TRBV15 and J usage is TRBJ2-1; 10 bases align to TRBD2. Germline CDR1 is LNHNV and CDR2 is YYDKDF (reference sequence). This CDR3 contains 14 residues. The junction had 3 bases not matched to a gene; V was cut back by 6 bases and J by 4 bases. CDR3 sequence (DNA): TGTGCCACCAGGGGGACTAGCGTTTACAATGAGCAGTTCTTC. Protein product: CATRGTSVYNEQFF. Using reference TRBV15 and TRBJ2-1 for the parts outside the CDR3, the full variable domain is DAMVIQNPRYQVTQFGKPVTLSCSQTLNHNVMYWYQQKSSQAPKLLFHYYDKDFNNEADTPDNFQSRRPNTSFCFLDIRSPGLGDTAMYLCATRGTSVYNEQFFGPGTRLTVL.

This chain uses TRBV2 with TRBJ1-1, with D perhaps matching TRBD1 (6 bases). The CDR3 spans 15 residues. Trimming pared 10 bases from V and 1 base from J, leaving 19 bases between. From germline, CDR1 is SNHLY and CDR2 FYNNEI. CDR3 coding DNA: TGTGCCACCCAGGGGCACAGGGCGGCGAACACTGAAGCTTTCTTT. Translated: CATQGHRAANTEAFF.

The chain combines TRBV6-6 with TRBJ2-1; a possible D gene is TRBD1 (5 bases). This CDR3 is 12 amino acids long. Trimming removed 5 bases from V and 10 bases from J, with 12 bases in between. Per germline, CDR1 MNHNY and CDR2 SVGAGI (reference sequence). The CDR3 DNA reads TGTGCCAGCAGTGACAGACGTGGGGAGCAGTTCTTC. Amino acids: CASSDRRGEQFF.

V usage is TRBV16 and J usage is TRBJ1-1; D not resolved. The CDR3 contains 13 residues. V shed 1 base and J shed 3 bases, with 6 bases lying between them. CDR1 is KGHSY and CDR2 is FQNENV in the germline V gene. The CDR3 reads CASSQLLDTEAFF. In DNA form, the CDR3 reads TGTGCCAGCAGCCAATTGTTGGACACTGAAGCTTTCTTT. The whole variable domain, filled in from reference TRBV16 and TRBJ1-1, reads GEEVAQTPKHLVRGEGQKAKLYCAPIKGHSYVFWYQQVLKNEFKFLISFQNENVFDETGMPKERFSAKCLPNSPCSLEIQATKLEDSAVYFCASSQLLDTEAFFGQGTRLTVV.

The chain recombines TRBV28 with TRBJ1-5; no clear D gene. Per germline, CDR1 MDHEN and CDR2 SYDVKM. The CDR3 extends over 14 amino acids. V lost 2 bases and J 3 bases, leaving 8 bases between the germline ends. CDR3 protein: CASSLTPINQPQHF. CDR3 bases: TGTGCCAGCAGTTTAACCCCTATCAATCAGCCCCAGCATTTT.

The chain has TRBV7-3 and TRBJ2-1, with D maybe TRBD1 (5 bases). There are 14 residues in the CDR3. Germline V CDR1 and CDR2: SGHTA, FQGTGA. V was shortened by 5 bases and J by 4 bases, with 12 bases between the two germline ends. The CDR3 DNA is TGTGCCAGCAGCCCCAGGGTTCCTTACAATGAGCAGTTCTTC. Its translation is CASSPRVPYNEQFF.

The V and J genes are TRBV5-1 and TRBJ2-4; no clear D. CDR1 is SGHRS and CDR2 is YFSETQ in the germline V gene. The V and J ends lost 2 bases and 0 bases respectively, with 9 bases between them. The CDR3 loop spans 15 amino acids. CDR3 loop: CASSFDSLAKNIQYF. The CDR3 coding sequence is TGCGCCAGCAGCTTCGACTCCTTAGCCAAAAACATTCAGTACTTC.

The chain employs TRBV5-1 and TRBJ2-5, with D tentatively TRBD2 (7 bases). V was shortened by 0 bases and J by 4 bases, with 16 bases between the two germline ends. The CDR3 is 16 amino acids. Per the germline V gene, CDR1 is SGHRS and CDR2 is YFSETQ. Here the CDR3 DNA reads TGCGCCAGCAGCTTGGCGGGCGGGGGCATAAGAGAGACCCAGTACTTC. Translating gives CASSLAGGGIRETQYF.

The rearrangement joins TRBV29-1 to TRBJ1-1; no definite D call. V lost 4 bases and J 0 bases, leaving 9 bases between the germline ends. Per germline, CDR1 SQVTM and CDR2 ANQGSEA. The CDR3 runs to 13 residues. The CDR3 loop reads CSVGVGMNTEAFF. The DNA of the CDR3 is TGCAGCGTTGGTGTAGGTATGAACACTGAAGCTTTCTTT. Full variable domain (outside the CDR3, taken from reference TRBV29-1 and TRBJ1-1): SAVISQKPSRDICQRGTSLTIQCQVDSQVTMMFWYRQQPGQSLTLIATANQGSEATYESGFVIDKFPISRPNLTFSTLTVSNMSPEDSSIYLCSVGVGMNTEAFFGQGTRLTVV.

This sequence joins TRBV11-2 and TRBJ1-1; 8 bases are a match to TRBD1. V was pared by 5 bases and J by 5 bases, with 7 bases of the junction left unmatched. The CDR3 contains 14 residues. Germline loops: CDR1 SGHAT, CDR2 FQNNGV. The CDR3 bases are TGTGCCAGCAGCCCAGGACAGGGAAGGACTGAAGCTTTCTTT. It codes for CASSPGQGRTEAFF.

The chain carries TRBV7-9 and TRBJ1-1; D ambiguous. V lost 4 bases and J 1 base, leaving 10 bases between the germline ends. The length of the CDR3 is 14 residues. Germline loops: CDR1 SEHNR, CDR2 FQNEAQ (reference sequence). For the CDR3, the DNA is TGTGCCAGCAGCTATGGGGTTCAGAACACTGAAGCTTTCTTT. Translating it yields CASSYGVQNTEAFF.

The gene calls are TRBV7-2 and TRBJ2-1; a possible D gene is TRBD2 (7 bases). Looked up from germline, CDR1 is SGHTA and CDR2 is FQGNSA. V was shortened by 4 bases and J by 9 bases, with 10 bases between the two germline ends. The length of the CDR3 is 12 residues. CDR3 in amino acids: CASSSRGGEQFF. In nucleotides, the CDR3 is TGTGCCAGCAGCTCGAGGGGGGGTGAGCAGTTCTTC.

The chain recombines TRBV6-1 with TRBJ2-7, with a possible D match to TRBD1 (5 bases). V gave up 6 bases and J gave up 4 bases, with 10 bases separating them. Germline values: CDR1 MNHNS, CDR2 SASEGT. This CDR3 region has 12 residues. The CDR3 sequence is CASSDSVYEQYF. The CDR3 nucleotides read TGTGCCAGCAGCGACAGTGTATACGAGCAGTACTTC.